The T cell receptor (beta chain) described here comes from a study of T cells after yellow fever vaccination. The overall study: SMART-Seq v4 Ultra Low Input handled preparation of low-cell-number fractions.

This clonotype was seen many times. The antigen is undetermined. Findings of the study overall: There was a possibility that FACS-sorted repertoires contained abundant clonotypes contaminating from the bulk population.

TCRdb processed the 5' RACE reads anew with MiXCR; each CDR3 protein has one entry. The sample contains 300,000 to 400,000 distinct CDR3 sequences, 12% of which appear only once. The TCR comes from a man younger than 35 who received the YFV17D yellow fever vaccine. Sequenced here: CD4+ T cells sorted from PBMCs, sampled 15 days after the yellow fever booster vaccination.

CDR3 residues: CAWTQNYGYTF. The CDR3 nucleotides are TGTGCCTGGACCCAAAACTATGGCTACACCTTC. V and J are TRBV30 and TRBJ1-2; unclear D gene. Germline V gives CDR1 GTSNPN, CDR2 SVGIG (reference sequence). Between the trimmed V and J ends, which lost 4 bases and 2 bases, there was a span of 5 bases. This CDR3 has 11 amino acids.